The present TCR beta chain was sequenced within a study of blood T cells in healthy people across ages (dated by TCRdb to between 2014 and 2017). For context, the study as a whole: In model experiments, template switching captured roughly one uniquely barcoded TCR beta cDNA molecule for every two T cells. Age-related changes in TCR beta repertoire diversity were measured in the study by deep sequencing normalized with unique cDNA molecular identifiers. Donors were grouped into four age groups: young (average about 15 years), middle-aged (around 39), aged (62) and long-lived (about 90). To avoid experimental bias, donors of different ages were spread randomly across the sequencing lanes. Using the same blood draw, the study looked at two additional independent replicas of 1 million unique cDNA reads for two donors, one aged 18 to 29 and the other aged 80 or older. Points the paper makes about the study in general: The long-lived group showed more naive CD4+ T cells, fewer expanded clones and increased TCR diversity than the aged group, suggesting age selection. Conclusive comparison of naive and antigen-experienced compartments was prevented by the profiling of bulk unsorted PBMCs. As age increased, observed TCR beta diversity per million T cells dropped in a roughly linear way, and a significant reduction was already evident by age 40. There was a strong correlation between observed TCR beta diversity and the percentage of naive T cells measured by flow cytometry. Donor CMV infection status was unknown, potentially confounding age-related changes in expanded clonotypes. Estimates of total diversity based on one million sequenced T cells were regarded as lower bounds and as underestimates.

The library was produced with 5' RACE. The sequencer listed for this sample is Illumina HiSeq 2500. A second PCR of about 6 to 12 cycles was run with a J-beta primer mix and a sample-barcoded 5' primer. A template-switch 5' adaptor carrying 12 random nucleotides introduced a unique molecular identifier onto each TCR beta cDNA molecule. At least 2.5 million CDR3-containing paired-end reads were obtained from each sample. All of the RNA was converted into first-strand cDNA using the Mint cDNA synthesis kit, with a TRBC-specific oligonucleotide serving as the primer. Following uracil-DNA glycosylase treatment, a first 18-cycle PCR with universal primers M1SS and BC2_uni_R was performed on all cDNA. The source study handled its data this way. Each sample was normalized by randomly selecting 1 million high-quality reads, each carrying a distinct molecular identifier. Reads with shared molecular identifiers were discarded instead of being binned into consensus sequences. MiTCR, set to a Q25 quality threshold and the strictest error-elimination algorithm, was used for CDR3 identification, clonotype clustering and error correction. A nonparametric unseen species model using Euler transformation provided a lower-bound estimate of total TCR beta diversity. The public sequencing data were trimmed at Q25 with fastp and processed into clonotypes with MiXCR by TCRdb, which kept only in-frame beta chains. Each CDR3 protein gets just one entry, which takes the most common genes and DNA from the rows behind it. TCRdb, not the authors, supplied the V and J calls. The sample profile shows about 830,000 distinct CDR3 sequences; 55% to 65% of them were found once. The ten largest make up 25% to 35% of the sample.

The donors were roughly 39 Caucasian individuals from Russia, aged roughly 6 to 100 years, who were systemically healthy. About 9.6 milliliters of peripheral blood were collected from each donor into EDTA-treated Vacutainer tubes. PBMCs were isolated by Ficoll-Paque density-gradient centrifugation, with at least 7 million obtained per sample. Total RNA was extracted from PBMCs with Trizol reagent, with at least 5.5 micrograms obtained per sample. For every donor, flow cytometry on a PBMC aliquot measured the percentage of naive CD45RAhigh/CD27high T cells. Notes on this clonotype: Which antigen it targets is not known. No base quality values were provided; no much bigger clone lies one nucleotide off.

The CDR3 starts with the cysteine, ends with the phenylalanine, and has 14 residues. Kept here is only the CDR3 DNA, which spans 42 bases and is read in frame from base 1. CDR1 and CDR2 were assigned from the germline V gene as SQVTM and ANQGSEA. Trimming accounts for 6 bases at V and 2 bases at J, while the number of junction bases matched to no gene is 6. The sample comprised blood. The receptor was isolated from a man in his thirties or forties in good health. Here the chain combines TRBV29-1 and TRBJ2-1, with 8 bases matching TRBD2. The CDR3 reads CSVRAGAAYNEQFF. DNA sequence: TGCAGCGTGAGAGCGGGGGCCGCCTACAATGAGCAGTTCTTC.